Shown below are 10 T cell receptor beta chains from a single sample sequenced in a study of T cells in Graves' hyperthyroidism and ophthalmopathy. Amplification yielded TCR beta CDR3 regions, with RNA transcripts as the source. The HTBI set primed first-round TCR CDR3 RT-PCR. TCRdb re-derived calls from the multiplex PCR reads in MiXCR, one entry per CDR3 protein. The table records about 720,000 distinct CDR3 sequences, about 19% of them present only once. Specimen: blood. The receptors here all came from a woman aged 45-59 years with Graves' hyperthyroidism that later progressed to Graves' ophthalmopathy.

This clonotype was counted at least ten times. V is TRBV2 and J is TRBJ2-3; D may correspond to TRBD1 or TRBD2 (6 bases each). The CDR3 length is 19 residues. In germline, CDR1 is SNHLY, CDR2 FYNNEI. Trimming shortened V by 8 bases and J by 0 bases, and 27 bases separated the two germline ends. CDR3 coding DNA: TGTGCCAGCGACCTGGATGGAGGGTGGGGGACAAAGAGCACAGATACGCAGTATTTT. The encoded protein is CASDLDGGWGTKSTDTQYF.

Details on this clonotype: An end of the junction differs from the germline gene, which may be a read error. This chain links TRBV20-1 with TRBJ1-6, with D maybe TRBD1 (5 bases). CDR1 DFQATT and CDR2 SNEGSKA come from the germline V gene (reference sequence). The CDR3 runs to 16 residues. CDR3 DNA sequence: TGCAGTACTAGAGATCTCGGGGCGGGAAGGAATTCACCCCTCCACTTT. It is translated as CSTRDLGAGRNSPLHF.

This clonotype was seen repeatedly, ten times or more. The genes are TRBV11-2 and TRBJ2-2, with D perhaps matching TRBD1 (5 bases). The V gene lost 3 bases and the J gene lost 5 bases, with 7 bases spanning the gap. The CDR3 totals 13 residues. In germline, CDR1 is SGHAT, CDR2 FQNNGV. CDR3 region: CASSLSGTGELFF. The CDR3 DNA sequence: TGTGCCAGCAGCTTGTCAGGGACCGGGGAGCTGTTTTTT. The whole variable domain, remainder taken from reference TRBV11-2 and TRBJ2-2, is EAGVAQSPRYKIIEKRQSVAFWCNPISGHATLYWYQQILGQGPKLLIQFQNNGVVDDSQLPKDRFSAERLKGVDSTLKIQPAKLEDSAVYLCASSLSGTGELFFGEGSRLTVL.

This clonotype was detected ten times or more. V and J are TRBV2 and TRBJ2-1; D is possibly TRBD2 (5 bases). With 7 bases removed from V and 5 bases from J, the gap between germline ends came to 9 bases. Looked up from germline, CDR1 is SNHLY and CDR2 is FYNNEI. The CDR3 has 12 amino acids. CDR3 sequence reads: CASISDHNEQFF. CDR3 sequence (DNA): TGTGCCAGCATTAGCGACCACAATGAGCAGTTCTTC.

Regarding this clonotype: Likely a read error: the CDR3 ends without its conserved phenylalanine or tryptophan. CDR3 sequence (DNA): TGTGCCAGCAGCTTTACAGACACGGGCCAGCCCCAGCATCTT. This sequence encodes CASSFTDTGQPQHL. The rearrangement links TRBV12-3 or TRBV12-4 to TRBJ1-5, with D hard to call. This CDR3 is 14 amino acids long. Deletions cut 6 bases from V and 7 bases from J, with 16 bases between.

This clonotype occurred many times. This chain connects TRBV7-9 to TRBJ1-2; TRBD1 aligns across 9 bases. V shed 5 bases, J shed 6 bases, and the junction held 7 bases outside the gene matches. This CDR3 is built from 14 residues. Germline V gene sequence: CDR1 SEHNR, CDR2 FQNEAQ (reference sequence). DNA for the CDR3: TGTGCCAGCAGCGTCACCACAGGGGGCAATGGCTACACCTTC. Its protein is CASSVTTGGNGYTF.

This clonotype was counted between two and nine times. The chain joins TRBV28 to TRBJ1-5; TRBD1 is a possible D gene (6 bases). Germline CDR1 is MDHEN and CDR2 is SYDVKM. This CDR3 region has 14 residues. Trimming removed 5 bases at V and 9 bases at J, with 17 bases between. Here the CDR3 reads CASSTPRGTRPQHF. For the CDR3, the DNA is TGTGCCAGCAGTACCCCGCGAGGGACACGGCCCCAGCATTTT.

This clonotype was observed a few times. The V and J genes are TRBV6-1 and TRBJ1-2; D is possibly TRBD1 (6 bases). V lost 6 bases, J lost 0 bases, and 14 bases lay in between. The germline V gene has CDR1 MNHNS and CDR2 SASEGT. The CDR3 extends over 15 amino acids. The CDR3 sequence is CASSLGTPANYGYTF. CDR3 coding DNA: TGTGCCAGCAGCCTCGGGACACCCGCTAACTATGGCTACACCTTC.

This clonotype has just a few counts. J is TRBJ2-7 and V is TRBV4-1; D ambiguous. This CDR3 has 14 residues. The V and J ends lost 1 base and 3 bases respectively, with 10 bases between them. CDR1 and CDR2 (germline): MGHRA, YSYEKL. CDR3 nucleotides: TGCGCCAGCAGCCAAGCTCGGCAGAGCTACGAGCAGTACTTC. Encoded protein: CASSQARQSYEQYF.

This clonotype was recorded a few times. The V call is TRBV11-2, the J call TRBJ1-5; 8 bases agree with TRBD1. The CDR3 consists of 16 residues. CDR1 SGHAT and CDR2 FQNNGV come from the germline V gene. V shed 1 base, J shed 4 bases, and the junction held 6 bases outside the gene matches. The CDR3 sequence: CASSLGQGIGNQPQHF. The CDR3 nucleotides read TGTGCCAGCAGCTTAGGACAGGGGATAGGGAATCAGCCCCAGCATTTT.